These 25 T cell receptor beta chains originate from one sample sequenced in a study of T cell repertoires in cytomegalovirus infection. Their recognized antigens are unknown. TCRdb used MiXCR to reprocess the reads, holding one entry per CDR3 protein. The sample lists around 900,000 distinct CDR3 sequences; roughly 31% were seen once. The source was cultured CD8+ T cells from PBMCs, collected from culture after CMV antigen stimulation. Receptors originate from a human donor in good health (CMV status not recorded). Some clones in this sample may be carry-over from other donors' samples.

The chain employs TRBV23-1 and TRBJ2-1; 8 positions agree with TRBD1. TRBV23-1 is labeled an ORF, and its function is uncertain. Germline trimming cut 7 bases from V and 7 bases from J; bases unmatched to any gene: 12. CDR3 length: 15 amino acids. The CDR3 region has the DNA TGCGCCAGCATCCCAGGGACAGGAGTGGGGAATGAGCAGTTCTTC. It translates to CASIPGTGVGNEQFF.

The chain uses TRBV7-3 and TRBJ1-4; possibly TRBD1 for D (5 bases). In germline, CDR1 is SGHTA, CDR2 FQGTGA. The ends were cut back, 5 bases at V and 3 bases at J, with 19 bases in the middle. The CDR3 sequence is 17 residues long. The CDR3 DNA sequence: TGTGCCAGCAGCCCCACAACGGCAGGGATGTCTAATGAAAAACTGTTTTTT. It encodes CASSPTTAGMSNEKLFF.

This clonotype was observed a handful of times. The CDR3 coding sequence is TGTGCCAGCAGTTACTCAAGCCCGGGGGCGGTCACCGGGGAGCTGTTTTTT. Its protein product is CASSYSSPGAVTGELFF. The chain is built from TRBV6-5 and TRBJ2-2, with D perhaps TRBD1 or TRBD2 (6 bases each). CDR3 length: 17 residues. Germline loops: CDR1 MNHEY, CDR2 SVGAGI. The ends were cut back, 0 bases at V and 4 bases at J, with 15 bases in the middle.

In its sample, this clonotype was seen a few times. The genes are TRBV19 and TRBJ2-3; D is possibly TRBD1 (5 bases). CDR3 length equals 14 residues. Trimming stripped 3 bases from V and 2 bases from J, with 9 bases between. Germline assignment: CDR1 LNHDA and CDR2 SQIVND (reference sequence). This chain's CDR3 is CASSMWGTTDTQYF. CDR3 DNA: TGTGCCAGTAGTATGTGGGGCACCACAGATACGCAGTATTTT.

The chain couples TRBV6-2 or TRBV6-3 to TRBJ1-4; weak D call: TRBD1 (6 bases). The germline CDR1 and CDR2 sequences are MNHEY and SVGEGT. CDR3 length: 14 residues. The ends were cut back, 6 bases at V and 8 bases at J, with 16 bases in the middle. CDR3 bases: TGTGCCAGCAGCTCCGGTGGGGGCGTAGAAAAACTGTTTTTT. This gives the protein CASSSGGGVEKLFF.

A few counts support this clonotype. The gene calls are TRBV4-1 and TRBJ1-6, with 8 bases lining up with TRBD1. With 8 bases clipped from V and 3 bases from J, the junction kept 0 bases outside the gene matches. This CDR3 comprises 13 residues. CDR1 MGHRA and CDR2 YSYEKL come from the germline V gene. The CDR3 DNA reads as TGCGCCAGCGGACAGGGCTATAATTCACCCCTCCACTTT. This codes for CASGQGYNSPLHF.

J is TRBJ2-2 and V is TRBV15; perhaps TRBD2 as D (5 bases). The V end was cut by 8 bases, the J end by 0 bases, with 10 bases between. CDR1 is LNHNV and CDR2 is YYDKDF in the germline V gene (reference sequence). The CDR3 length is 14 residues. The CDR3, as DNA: TGTGCCACCGGGCGGGTCTCGAACACCGGGGAGCTGTTTTTT. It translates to CATGRVSNTGELFF.

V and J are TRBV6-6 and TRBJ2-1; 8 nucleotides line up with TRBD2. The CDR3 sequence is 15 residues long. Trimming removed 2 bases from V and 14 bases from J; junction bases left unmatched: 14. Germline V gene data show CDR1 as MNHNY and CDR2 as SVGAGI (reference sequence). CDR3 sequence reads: CASSYEGTRGHQEFF. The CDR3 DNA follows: TGTGCCAGCAGTTACGAGGGGACTAGAGGGCACCAGGAGTTCTTC.

This chain's CDR3 is CASSHRGHNQPQHF. The CDR3, as DNA: TGTGCCAGCAGTCATAGGGGACACAATCAGCCCCAGCATTTT. The V gene is TRBV28, the J gene TRBJ1-5, with D possibly being TRBD1 (6 bases). Germline CDR1 is MDHEN and CDR2 is SYDVKM. The CDR3 spans 14 residues. Between the trimmed V and J ends, which lost 5 bases and 3 bases, there was a span of 11 bases.

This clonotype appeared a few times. The CDR3 here is CASSWARTNYGYTF. DNA of the CDR3: TGTGCCAGCAGCTGGGCGCGGACTAACTATGGCTACACCTTC. The chain has TRBV5-5 and TRBJ1-2; D call uncertain. The V gene lost 3 bases and the J gene lost 0 bases, with 9 bases spanning the gap. Per the germline V gene, CDR1 is SGHKS and CDR2 is YYEKEE (reference sequence). The CDR3 is 14 residues long.

The DNA of the CDR3 is TGTGCCAGCAGCTCTCTTAAGGAACTGACTGAAGCTTTCTTT. This gives the protein CASSSLKELTEAFF. This chain uses TRBV7-9 with TRBJ1-1, with D unresolved. The CDR3 contains 14 residues. Looked up from germline, CDR1 is SEHNR and CDR2 is FQNEAQ (reference sequence). The V gene lost 4 bases and the J gene lost 5 bases, with 14 bases spanning the gap.

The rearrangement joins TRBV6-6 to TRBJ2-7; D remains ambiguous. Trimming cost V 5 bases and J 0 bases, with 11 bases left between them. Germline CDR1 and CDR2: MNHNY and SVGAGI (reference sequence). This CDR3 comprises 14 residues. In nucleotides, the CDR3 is TGTGCCAGCAGTAAAGGTATGGCCTCCTACGAGCAGTACGTC. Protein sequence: CASSKGMASYEQYV.

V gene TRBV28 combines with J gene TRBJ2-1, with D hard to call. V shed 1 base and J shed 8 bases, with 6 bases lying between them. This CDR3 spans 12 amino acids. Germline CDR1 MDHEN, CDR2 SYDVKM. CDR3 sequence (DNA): TGTGCCAGCAGTTTATCGGACCATGAGCAGTTCTTC. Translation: CASSLSDHEQFF.

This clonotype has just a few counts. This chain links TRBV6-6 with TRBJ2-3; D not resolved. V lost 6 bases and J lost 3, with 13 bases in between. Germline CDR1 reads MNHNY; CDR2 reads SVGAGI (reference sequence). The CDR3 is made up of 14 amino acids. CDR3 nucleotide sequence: TGTGCCAGCAGACCCCCGACATTTACAGATACGCAGTATTTT. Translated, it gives CASRPPTFTDTQYF.

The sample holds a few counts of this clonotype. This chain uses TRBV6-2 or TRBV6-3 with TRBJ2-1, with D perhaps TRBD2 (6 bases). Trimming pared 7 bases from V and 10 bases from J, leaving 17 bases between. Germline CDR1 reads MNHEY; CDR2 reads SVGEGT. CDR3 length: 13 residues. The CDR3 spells CASNGGVLEEQFF. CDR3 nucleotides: TGTGCCAGCAACGGCGGGGTCCTTGAAGAGCAGTTCTTC.

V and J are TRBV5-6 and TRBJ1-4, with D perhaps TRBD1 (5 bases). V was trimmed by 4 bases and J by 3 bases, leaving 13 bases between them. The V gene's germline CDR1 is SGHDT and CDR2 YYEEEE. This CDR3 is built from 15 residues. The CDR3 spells CASSAIRGPNEKLFF. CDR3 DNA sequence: TGTGCCAGCAGCGCCATCCGGGGACCTAATGAAAAACTGTTTTTT. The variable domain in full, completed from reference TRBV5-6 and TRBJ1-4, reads DAGVTQSPTHLIKTRGQQVTLRCSPKSGHDTVSWYQQALGQGPQFIFQYYEEEERQRGNFPDRFSGHQFPNYSSELNVNALLLGDSALYLCASSAIRGPNEKLFFGSGTQLSVL.

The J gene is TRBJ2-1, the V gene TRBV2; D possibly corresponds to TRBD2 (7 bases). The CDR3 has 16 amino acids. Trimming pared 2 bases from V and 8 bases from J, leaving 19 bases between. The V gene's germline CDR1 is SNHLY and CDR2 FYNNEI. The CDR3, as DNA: TGTGCCAGCAGTGAATACGGTGGGGGGGCCCTCGATGAGCAGTTCTTC. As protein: CASSEYGGGALDEQFF. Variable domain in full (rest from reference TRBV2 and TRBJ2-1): EPEVTQTPSHQVTQMGQEVILRCVPISNHLYFYWYRQILGQKVEFLVSFYNNEISEKSEIFDDQFSVERPDGSNFTLKIRSTKLEDSAMYFCASSEYGGGALDEQFFGPGTRLTVL.

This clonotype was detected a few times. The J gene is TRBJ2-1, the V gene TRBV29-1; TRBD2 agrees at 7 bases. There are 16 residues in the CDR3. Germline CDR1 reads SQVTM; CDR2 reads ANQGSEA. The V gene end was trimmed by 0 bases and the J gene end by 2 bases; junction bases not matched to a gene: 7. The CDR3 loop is CSVEDRGGKAYNEQFF. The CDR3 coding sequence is TGCAGCGTTGAAGATCGGGGAGGGAAAGCCTACAATGAGCAGTTCTTC.

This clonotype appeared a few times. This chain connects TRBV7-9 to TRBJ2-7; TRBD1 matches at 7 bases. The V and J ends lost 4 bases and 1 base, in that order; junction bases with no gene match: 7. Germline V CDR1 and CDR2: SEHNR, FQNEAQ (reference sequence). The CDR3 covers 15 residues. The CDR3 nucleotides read TGTGCCAGCAGCTCGGACAGGTATTCGTCCTACGAGCAGTACGTC. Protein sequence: CASSSDRYSSYEQYV.

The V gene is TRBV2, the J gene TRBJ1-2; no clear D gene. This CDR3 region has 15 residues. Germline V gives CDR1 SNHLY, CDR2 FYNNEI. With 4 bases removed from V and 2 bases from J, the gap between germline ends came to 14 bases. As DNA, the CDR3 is TGTGCCAGCAGTGCCCTAATGGGGAACAACTATGGCTACACCTTC. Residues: CASSALMGNNYGYTF.

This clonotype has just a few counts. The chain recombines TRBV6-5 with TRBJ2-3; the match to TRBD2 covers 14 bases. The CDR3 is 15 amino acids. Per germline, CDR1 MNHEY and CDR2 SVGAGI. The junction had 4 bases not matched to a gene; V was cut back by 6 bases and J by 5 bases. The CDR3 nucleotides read TGTGCCAGCAGGGGACTAGCGGGGGAAATAGATACGCAGTATTTT. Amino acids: CASRGLAGEIDTQYF.

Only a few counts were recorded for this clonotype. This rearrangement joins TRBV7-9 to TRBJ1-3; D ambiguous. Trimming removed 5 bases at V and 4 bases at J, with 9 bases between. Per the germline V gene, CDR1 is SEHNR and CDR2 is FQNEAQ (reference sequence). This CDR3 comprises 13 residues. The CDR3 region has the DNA TGTGCCAGCAGCGTCATAAAGGGAAACACCATATATTTT. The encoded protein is CASSVIKGNTIYF. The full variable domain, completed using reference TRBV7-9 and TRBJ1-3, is DTGVSQNPRHKITKRGQNVTFRCDPISEHNRLYWYRQTLGQGPEFLTYFQNEAQLEKSRLLSDRFSAERPKGSFSTLEIQRTEQGDSAMYLCASSVIKGNTIYFGEGSWLTVV.

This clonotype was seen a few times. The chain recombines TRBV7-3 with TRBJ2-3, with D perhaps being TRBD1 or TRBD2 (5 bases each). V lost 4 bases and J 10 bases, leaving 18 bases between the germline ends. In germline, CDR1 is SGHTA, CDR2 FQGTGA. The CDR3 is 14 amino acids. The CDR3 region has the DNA TGTGCCAGCAGCTCCCCCCGGGACGGGCCCGCGCAGTATTTT. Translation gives CASSSPRDGPAQYF.

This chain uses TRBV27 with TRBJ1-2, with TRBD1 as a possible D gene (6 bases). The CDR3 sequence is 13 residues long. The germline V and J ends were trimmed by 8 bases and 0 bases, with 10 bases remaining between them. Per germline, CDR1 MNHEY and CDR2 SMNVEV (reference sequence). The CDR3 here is CASFGQSNYGYTF. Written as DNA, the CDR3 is TGTGCCAGCTTTGGACAGTCTAACTATGGCTACACCTTC.

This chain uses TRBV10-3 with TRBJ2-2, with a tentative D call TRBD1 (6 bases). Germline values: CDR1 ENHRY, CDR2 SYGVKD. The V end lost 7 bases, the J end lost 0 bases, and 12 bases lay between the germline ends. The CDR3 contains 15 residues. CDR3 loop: CAITPGHPNTGELFF. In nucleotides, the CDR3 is TGTGCCATCACCCCGGGACACCCGAACACCGGGGAGCTGTTTTTT.